This TCR beta chain was found in a study of blood T cell repertoires in COVID-19. The CDR3 extends over 13 amino acids. V was trimmed by 0 bases and J by 5 bases, leaving 7 bases between them. CDR1 is GTSNPN and CDR2 is SVGIG in the germline V gene (reference sequence). The protocol was immunoSEQ multiplex PCR, while the TCRdb copy is restricted to in-frame clones and leaves out a portion. The table shows 380,000 or so clones, with around 89% occurring only once. The TCR originated in a woman younger than 45 with acute COVID-19. The sequencing input was PBMCs or T cells enriched from blood (not recorded which). The V and J genes are TRBV30 and TRBJ1-4, with D perhaps TRBD1 (6 bases). The CDR3 reads CAWSVQGNEKLFF. CDR3 nucleotides: TGTGCCTGGAGTGTACAGGGCAATGAAAAACTGTTTTTT.